This T cell receptor beta chain was captured by sequencing in a study of CD8 T cells in Susac syndrome. Random hexamers were used to reverse transcribe the RNA input (about 0.5 to 1 ug). TCRdb reprocessed the immunoSEQ multiplex PCR reads via MiXCR and lists one record per CDR3 protein. The data hold more than 100,000 distinct CDR3 sequences, with 65% to 90% observed a single time. This CDR3 is 14 amino acids long. Per germline, CDR1 SGHDT and CDR2 YYEEEE. The germline V and J ends were trimmed by 1 base and 3 bases, with 9 bases remaining between them. Blood CD8+ and CD4+ T cells underwent high-throughput TCR beta sequencing. FACS was used to enrich TEMRA cells, whereas the CD8+ and CD4+ T cells were obtained by negative isolation.

The sequencing sample was made of CD8+ T cells from PBMCs. The sequence came from a human donor with multiple sclerosis. The rearrangement links TRBV5-6 to TRBJ2-3; D possibly corresponds to TRBD1 (5 bases). CDR3 bases: TGTGCCAGCAGCTTGCCGACAGAGACAGATACGCAGTATTTT. Translated, it gives CASSLPTETDTQYF.